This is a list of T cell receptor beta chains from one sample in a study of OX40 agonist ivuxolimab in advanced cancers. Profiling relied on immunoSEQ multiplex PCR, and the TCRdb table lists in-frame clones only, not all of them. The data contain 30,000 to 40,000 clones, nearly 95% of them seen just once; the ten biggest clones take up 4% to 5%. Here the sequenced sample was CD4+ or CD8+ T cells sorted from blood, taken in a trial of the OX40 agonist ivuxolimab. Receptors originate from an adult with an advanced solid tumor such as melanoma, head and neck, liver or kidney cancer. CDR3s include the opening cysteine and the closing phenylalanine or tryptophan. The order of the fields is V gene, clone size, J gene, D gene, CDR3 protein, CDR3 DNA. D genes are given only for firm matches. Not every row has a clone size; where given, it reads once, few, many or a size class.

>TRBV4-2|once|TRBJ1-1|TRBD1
CASSQAGTGGTEAFF
TGTGCCAGCAGCCAAGCCGGGACAGGGGGCACTGAAGCTTTCTTT
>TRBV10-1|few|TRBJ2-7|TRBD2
CASNNLAGPSYEQYF
TGCGCCAGCAATAACCTAGCGGGCCCCTCCTACGAGCAGTACTTC
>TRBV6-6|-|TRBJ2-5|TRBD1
CASSPGQGETQYF
TGTGCCAGCAGCCCGGGACAGGGAGAGACCCAGTACTTC
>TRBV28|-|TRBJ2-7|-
CASSKFGQFLYEQYF
TGTGCCAGCTCCAAGTTCGGGCAGTTCCTCTACGAGCAGTACTTC
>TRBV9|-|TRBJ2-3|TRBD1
CASSVSGTGPPDTQYF
TGTGCCAGCAGCGTCTCCGGGACAGGTCCCCCAGATACGCAGTATTTT
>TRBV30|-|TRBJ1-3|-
CAWRGGNTIYF
TGTGCCTGGAGAGGTGGAAACACCATATATTTT
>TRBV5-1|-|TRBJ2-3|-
CASRDTFTDTQYF
TGCGCCAGTAGGGACACCTTCACAGATACGCAGTATTTT
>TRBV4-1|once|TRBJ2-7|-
CASSQASGGSSYEQYF
TGCGCCAGCAGCCAAGCCTCGGGGGGCAGCTCCTACGAGCAGTACTTC
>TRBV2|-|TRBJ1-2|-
CASSRTVVIGGYTF
TGTGCCAGCAGTAGGACAGTGGTAATCGGGGGCTACACCTTC
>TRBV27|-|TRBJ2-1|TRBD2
CASSTLAGSSYNEQFF
TGTGCCAGCAGCACATTAGCGGGGAGCTCCTACAATGAGCAGTTCTTC
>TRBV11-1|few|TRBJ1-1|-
CASMDTNTEAFF
TGTGCCAGCATGGACACGAACACTGAAGCTTTCTTT
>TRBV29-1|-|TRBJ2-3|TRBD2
CSVKLAGGGDTQYF
TGCAGCGTTAAACTAGCGGGAGGTGGAGATACGCAGTATTTT
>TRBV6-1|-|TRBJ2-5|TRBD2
CASSGTSGQETQYF
TGTGCCAGCAGTGGGACTAGCGGCCAAGAGACCCAGTACTTC
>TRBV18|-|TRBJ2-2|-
CASSQGTNTGELFF
TGTGCCAGCTCACAGGGGACGAACACCGGGGAGCTGTTTTTT
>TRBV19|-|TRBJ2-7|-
CASSITAGPGEQYF
TGTGCCAGTAGTATAACGGCAGGCCCGGGGGAGCAGTACTTC
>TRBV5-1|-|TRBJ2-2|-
CASSLGQGPNTGELFF
TGCGCCAGCAGCCTTGGGCAGGGGCCGAACACCGGGGAGCTGTTTTTT
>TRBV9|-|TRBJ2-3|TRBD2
CASSVLGLVTDTQYF
TGTGCCAGCAGCGTATTGGGACTAGTGACAGATACGCAGTATTTT
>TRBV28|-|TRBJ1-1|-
CAVMRVGLRVNTEAFF
TGTGCCGTGATGAGGGTTGGGTTAAGAGTGAACACTGAAGCTTTCTTT
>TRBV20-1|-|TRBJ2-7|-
CSAWATIEQYF
TGCAGTGCCTGGGCCACTATCGAGCAGTACTTC
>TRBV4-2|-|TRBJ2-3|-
CASSQDILAGTGNTDTQYF
TGTGCCAGCAGCCAAGATATTCTAGCGGGGACAGGTAACACAGATACGCAGTATTTT
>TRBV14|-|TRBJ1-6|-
CASSQIGGGSSPLHF
TGTGCCAGCAGCCAAATTGGAGGGGGAAGTTCACCCCTCCACTTT
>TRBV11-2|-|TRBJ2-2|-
CASMGPNTGELFF
TGTGCCAGCATGGGACCGAACACCGGGGAGCTGTTTTTT